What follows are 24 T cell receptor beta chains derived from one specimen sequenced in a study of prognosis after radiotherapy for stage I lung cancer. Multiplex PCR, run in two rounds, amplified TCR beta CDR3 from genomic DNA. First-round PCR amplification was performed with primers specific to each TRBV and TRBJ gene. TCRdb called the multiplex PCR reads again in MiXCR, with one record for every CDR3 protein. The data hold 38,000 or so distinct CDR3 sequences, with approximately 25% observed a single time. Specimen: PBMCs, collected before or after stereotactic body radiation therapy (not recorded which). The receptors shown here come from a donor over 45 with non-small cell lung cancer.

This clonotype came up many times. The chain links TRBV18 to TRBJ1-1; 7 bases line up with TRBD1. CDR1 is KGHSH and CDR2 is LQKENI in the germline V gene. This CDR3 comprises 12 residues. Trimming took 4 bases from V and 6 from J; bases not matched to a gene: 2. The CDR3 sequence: CASSQGTAEAFF. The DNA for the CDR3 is TGTGCCAGCTCACAGGGGACAGCTGAAGCTTTCTTT.

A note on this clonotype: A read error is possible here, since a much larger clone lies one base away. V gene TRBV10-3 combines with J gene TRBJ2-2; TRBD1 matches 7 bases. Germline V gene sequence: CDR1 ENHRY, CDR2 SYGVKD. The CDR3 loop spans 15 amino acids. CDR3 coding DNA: TGTGGCATCCCGGCGACAGGGCTGGACACCGGGGAGCTGTTTTTT. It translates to CGIPATGLDTGELFF.

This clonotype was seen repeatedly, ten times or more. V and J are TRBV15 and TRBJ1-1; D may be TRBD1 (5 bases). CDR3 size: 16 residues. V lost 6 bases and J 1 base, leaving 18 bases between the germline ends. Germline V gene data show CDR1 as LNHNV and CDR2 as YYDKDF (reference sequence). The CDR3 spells CATSPLGQGGNTEAFF. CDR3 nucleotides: TGTGCCACCAGTCCCCTAGGCCAGGGTGGGAACACTGAAGCTTTCTTT. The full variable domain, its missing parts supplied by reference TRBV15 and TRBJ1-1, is DAMVIQNPRYQVTQFGKPVTLSCSQTLNHNVMYWYQQKSSQAPKLLFHYYDKDFNNEADTPDNFQSRRPNTSFCFLDIRSPGLGDTAMYLCATSPLGQGGNTEAFFGQGTRLTVV.

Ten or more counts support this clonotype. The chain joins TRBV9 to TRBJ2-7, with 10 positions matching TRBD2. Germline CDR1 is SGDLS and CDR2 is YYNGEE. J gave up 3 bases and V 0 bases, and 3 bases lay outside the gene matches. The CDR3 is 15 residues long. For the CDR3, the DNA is TGTGCCAGCAGCGTAGGGCTAGCGGGAGACTACGAGCAGTACTTC. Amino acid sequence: CASSVGLAGDYEQYF.

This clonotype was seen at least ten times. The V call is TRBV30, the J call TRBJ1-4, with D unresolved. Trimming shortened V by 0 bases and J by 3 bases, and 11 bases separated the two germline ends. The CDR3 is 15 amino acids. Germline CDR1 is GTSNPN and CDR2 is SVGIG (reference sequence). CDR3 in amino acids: CAWSVPQLPNEKLFF. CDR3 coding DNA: TGTGCCTGGAGTGTCCCTCAATTACCTAATGAAAAACTGTTTTTT.

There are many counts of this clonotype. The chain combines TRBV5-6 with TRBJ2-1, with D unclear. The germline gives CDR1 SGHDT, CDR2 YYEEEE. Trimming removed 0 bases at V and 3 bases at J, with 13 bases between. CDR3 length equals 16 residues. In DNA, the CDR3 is TGTGCCAGCAGCTTGGCCCTGGACGGGCACTACAATGAGCAGTTCTTC. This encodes CASSLALDGHYNEQFF.

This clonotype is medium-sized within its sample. CDR3 in amino acids: CASSERGGGMGEQYF. The CDR3 DNA sequence: TGTGCCAGCAGTGAACGAGGGGGCGGGATGGGCGAGCAGTACTTC. The chain joins TRBV6-1 to TRBJ2-7; tentative D call: TRBD1 (7 bases). CDR3 length equals 15 residues. The ends were cut back, 2 bases at V and 6 bases at J, with 17 bases in the middle. Per the germline V gene, CDR1 is MNHNS and CDR2 is SASEGT.

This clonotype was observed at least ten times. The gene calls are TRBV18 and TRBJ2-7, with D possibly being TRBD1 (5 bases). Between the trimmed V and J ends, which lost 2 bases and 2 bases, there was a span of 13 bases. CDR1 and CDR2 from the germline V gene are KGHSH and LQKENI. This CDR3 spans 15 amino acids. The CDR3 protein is CASSPGGSGPYEQYF. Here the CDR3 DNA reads TGTGCCAGCTCACCAGGCGGATCAGGGCCCTACGAGCAGTACTTC.

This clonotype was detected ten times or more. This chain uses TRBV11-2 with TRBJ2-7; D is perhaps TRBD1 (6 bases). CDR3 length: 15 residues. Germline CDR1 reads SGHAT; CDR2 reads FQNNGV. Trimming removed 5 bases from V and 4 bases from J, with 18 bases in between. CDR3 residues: CASSPPGGDLYEQYF. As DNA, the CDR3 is TGTGCCAGCAGCCCCCCTGGGGGCGACTTATACGAGCAGTACTTC. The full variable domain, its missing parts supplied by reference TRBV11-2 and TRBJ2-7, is EAGVAQSPRYKIIEKRQSVAFWCNPISGHATLYWYQQILGQGPKLLIQFQNNGVVDDSQLPKDRFSAERLKGVDSTLKIQPAKLEDSAVYLCASSPPGGDLYEQYFGPGTRLTVT.

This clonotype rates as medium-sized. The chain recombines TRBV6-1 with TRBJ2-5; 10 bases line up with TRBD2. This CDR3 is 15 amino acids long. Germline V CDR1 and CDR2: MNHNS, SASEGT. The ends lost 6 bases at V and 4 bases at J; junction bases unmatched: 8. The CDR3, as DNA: TGTGCCAGCAGCCCGGGGAGCGGGGGGGTAGAGACCCAGTACTTC. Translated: CASSPGSGGVETQYF.

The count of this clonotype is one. Here the CDR3 reads CASSTTVSGLAGVDEQFF. CDR3 DNA sequence: TGTGCCAGCAGCACTACGGTATCAGGACTAGCGGGAGTGGATGAGCAGTTCTTC. The rearrangement joins TRBV28 to TRBJ2-1; 13 nucleotides align to TRBD2. V lost 6 bases to trimming and J lost 8 bases; unmatched junction nucleotides: 16. This CDR3 is 18 amino acids long. Germline V lookup: CDR1 MDHEN, CDR2 SYDVKM.

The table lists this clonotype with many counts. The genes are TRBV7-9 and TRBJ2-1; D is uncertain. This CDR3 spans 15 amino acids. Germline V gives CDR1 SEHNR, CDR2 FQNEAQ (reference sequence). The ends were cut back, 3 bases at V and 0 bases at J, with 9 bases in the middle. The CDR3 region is CASSFDRISYNEQFF. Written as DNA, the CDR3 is TGTGCCAGCAGCTTCGACCGAATCTCCTACAATGAGCAGTTCTTC.

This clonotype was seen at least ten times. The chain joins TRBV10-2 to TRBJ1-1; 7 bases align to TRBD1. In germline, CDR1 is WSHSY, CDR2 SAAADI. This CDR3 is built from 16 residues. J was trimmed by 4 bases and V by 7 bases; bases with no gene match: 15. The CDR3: CASTQLSTGTTTEAFF. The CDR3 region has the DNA TGCGCCAGCACCCAGCTTTCGACAGGGACAACCACTGAAGCTTTCTTT.

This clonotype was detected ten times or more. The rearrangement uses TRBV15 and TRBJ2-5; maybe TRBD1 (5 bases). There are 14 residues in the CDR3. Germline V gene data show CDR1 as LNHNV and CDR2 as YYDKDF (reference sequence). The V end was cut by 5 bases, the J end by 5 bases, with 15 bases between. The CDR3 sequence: CATSAPSKGETQYF. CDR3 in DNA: TGTGCCACCAGCGCGCCTTCCAAGGGGGAGACCCAGTACTTC. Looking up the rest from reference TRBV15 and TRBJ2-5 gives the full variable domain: DAMVIQNPRYQVTQFGKPVTLSCSQTLNHNVMYWYQQKSSQAPKLLFHYYDKDFNNEADTPDNFQSRRPNTSFCFLDIRSPGLGDTAMYLCATSAPSKGETQYFGPGTRLLVL.

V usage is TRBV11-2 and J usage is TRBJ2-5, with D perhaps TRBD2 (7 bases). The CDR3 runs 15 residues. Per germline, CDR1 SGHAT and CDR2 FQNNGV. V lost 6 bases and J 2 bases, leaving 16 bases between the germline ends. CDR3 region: CASRWGAGAQETQYF. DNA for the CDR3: TGTGCCAGCAGGTGGGGGGCGGGGGCACAAGAGACCCAGTACTTC.

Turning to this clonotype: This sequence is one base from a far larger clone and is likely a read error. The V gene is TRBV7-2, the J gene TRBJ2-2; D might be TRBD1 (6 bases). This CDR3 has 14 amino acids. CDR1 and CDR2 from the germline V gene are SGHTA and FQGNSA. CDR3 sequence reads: CASSISGTLGELFF. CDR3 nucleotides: TGCGCCAGCAGCATCTCCGGGACATTAGGGGAGCTGTTTTTT.

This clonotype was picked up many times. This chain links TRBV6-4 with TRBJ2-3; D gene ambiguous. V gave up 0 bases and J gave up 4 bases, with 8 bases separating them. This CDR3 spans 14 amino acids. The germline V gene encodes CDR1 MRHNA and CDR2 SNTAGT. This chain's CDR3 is CASSDSYAPDTQYF. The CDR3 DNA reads TGTGCCAGCAGTGACTCATATGCCCCAGATACGCAGTATTTT.

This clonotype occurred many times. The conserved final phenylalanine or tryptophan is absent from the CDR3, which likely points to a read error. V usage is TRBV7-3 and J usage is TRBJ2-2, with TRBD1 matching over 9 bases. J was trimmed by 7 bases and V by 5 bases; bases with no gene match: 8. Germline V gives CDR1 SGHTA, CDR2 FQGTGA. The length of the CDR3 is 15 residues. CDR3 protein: CASSHNRGQGGELFL. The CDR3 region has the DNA TGTGCCAGCAGCCACAACAGGGGGCAGGGCGGGGAGCTGTTTCTT.

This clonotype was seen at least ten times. The CDR3: CASSLAESGSSYNSPLHF. The CDR3 nucleotides are TGCGCCAGCAGCTTGGCGGAATCGGGGAGCTCCTATAATTCACCCCTCCACTTT. The chain couples TRBV5-1 to TRBJ1-6; D is ambiguous. The CDR3 contains 18 residues. Per germline, CDR1 SGHRS and CDR2 YFSETQ. V was pared by 0 bases and J by 0 bases, with 13 bases between.

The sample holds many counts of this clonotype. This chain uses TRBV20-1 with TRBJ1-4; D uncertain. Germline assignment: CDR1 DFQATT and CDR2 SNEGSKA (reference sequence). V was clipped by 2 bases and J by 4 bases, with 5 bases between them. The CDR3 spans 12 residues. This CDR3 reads CSARRSNEKLFF. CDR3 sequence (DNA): TGCAGTGCTAGACGGAGTAATGAAAAACTGTTTTTT.

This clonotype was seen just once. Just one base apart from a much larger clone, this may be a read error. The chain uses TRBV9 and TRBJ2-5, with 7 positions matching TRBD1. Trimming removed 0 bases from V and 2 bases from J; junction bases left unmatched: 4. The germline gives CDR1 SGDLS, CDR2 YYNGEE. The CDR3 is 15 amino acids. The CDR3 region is CASSVGWTGQETQYF. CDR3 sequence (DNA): TGTGCCAGCAGCGTAGGTTGGACAGGACAAGAGACCCAGTACTTC.

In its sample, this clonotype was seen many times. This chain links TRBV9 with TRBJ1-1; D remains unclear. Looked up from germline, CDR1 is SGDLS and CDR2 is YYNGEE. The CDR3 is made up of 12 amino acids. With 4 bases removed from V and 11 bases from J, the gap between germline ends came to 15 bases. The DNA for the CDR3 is TGTGCCAGCAGCCCACGGAAAACGGAGGCTTTCTTT. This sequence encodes CASSPRKTEAFF.

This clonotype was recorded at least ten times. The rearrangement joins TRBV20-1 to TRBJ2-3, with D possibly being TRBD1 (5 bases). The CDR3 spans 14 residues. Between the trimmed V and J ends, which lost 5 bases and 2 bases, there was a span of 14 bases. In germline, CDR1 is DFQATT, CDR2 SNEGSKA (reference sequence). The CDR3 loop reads CSAAGRGITDTQYF. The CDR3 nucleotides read TGCAGTGCTGCCGGTAGGGGTATCACAGATACGCAGTATTTT.

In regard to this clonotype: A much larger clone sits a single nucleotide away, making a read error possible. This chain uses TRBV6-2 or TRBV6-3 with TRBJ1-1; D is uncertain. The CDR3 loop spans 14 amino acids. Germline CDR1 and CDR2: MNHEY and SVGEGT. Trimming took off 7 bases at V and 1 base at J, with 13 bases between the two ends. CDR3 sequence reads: CASTKVQRNTEAFF. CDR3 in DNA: TGTGCCAGCACCAAGGTACAGAGGAACACTGAAGCTTTCTTT.